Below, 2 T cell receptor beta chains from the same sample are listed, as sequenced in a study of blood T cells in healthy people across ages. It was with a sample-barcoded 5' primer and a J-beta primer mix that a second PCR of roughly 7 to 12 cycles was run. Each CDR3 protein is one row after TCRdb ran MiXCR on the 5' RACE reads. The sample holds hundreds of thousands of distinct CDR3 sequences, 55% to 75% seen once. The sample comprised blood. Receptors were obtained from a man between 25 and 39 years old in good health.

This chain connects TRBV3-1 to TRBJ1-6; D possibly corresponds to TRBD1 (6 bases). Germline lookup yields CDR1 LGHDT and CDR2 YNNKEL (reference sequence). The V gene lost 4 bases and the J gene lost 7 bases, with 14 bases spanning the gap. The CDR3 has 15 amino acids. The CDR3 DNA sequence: TGTGCCAGCAGCCTCTCACAGGGAAGGAATTCACCCCTCCACTTT. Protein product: CASSLSQGRNSPLHF.

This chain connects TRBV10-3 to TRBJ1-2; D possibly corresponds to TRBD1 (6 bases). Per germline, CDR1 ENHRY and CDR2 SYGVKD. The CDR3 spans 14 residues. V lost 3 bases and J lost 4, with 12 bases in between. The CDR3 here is CAISDRGKVYGYTF. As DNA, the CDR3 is TGTGCCATCAGTGATAGGGGGAAGGTCTATGGCTACACCTTC.